Detailed here is one TCR beta chain. The target antigen is unknown. These data originate in a study of radiation and T cells in renal cell carcinoma. General study points: No pretreatment tumor biopsies were available for baseline clonotypes.

The CDR3 contains 15 residues. Germline-derived CDR1 and CDR2 are SNHLY and FYNNEI. Trimming cost V 7 bases and J 0 bases; bases outside gene matches: 1. Time point here: baseline pretreatment blood. Documented treatment: 15 Gy SBRT to primary tumor, nephrectomy 4 weeks later. Assay used: immunoSEQ multiplex PCR; TCRdb lists only in-frame clones, some missing. The table lists 100,000 to 150,000 clones, about four fifths of them singletons. The sequencing here drew on blood, taken from a patient whose treatment included radiotherapy and nephrectomy. This receptor was taken from an older woman with renal cell carcinoma. This rearrangement joins TRBV2 to TRBJ2-1; TRBD2 matches 12 bases. The CDR3 is CASKLAGGSYNEQFF. The CDR3 nucleotides read TGTGCCAGCAAACTAGCGGGGGGCTCCTACAATGAGCAGTTCTTC.